These 9 T cell receptor beta chains were all obtained from the same sample, sequenced in a study of cytomegalovirus exposure and HLA in healthy donors. TCRdb keeps only in-frame clones here, not all; method: immunoSEQ multiplex PCR. The sample gives 200,000 or so clones, 70% to 85% of which show up once; around 15% is in the top ten. Sequenced input: PBMCs. All receptors derive from a woman aged 25 to 45 in good health and CMV-seropositive.

The chain recombines TRBV6-6 with TRBJ2-2, with TRBD2 as a possible D gene (6 bases). Germline V lookup: CDR1 MNHNY, CDR2 SVGAGI (reference sequence). Deletions cut 5 bases from V and 1 base from J, with 8 bases between. The CDR3 extends over 14 amino acids. CDR3 nucleotide sequence: TGTGCCAGCAGTAACGGGGGGAACACCGGGGAGCTGTTTTTT. This translates into CASSNGGNTGELFF.

J is TRBJ2-7 and V is TRBV10-1; possibly TRBD2 for D (6 bases). The germline gives CDR1 WNHNN, CDR2 SYGVQD (reference sequence). The CDR3 sequence is 16 residues long. V lost 2 bases and J 5 bases, leaving 19 bases between the germline ends. This CDR3 is CASSERSEGGGNEQYF. CDR3 nucleotide sequence: TGCGCCAGCAGTGAGAGGTCGGAGGGAGGCGGGAACGAGCAGTACTTC.

The chain combines TRBV2 with TRBJ2-6; D call uncertain. The V gene lost 7 bases and the J gene lost 0 bases, with 10 bases spanning the gap. The CDR3 has 15 amino acids. Germline values: CDR1 SNHLY, CDR2 FYNNEI. CDR3 sequence: CASTLGVSGANVLTF. CDR3 coding DNA: TGTGCCAGCACCCTGGGCGTCTCTGGGGCCAACGTCCTGACTTTC.

This sequence joins TRBV4-1 and TRBJ1-4, with 7 bases matching TRBD1. CDR1 is MGHRA, CDR2 YSYEKL, per germline. Germline trimming cut 3 bases from V and 6 bases from J; bases unmatched to any gene: 7. The CDR3 has 15 residues. CDR3 sequence (DNA): TGCGCCAGCAGCCAGGAACCGGGACAGCATGAAAAACTGTTTTTT. Its protein product is CASSQEPGQHEKLFF.

This chain links TRBV19 with TRBJ1-2; 8 bases agree with TRBD1. CDR3 length: 14 amino acids. Germline lookup yields CDR1 LNHDA and CDR2 SQIVND (reference sequence). J gave up 3 bases and V 7 bases, and 7 bases lay outside the gene matches. DNA for the CDR3: TGTGCCAGTAATCCTTCGGACAGGGACTATGGCTACACCTTC. Translated, it gives CASNPSDRDYGYTF.

The rearrangement links TRBV18 to TRBJ1-1, with D hard to call. Germline CDR1 reads KGHSH; CDR2 reads LQKENI. Trimming took 4 bases from V and 4 from J, leaving 13 bases between them. The CDR3 extends over 14 amino acids. As DNA, the CDR3 is TGTGCCAGCTCACAGAGGGAAAGGGTCACTGAAGCTTTCTTT. Residues: CASSQRERVTEAFF. The full variable domain, its missing parts supplied by reference TRBV18 and TRBJ1-1, is NAGVMQNPRHLVRRRGQEARLRCSPMKGHSHVYWYRQLPEEGLKFMVYLQKENIIDESGMPKERFSAEFPKEGPSILRIQQVVRGDSAAYFCASSQRERVTEAFFGQGTRLTVV.

The chain employs TRBV6-1 and TRBJ2-7; no reliable D call. V gave up 3 bases and J gave up 5 bases, with 11 bases separating them. CDR1 and CDR2 from the germline V gene are MNHNS and SASEGT. The CDR3 is made up of 13 amino acids. The CDR3 is CASSEQADNEQYF. In nucleotides, the CDR3 is TGTGCCAGCAGTGAGCAGGCTGATAACGAGCAGTACTTC.

V and J are TRBV5-1 and TRBJ2-7; D is unresolved. Looked up from germline, CDR1 is SGHRS and CDR2 is YFSETQ. CDR3 size: 12 residues. V gave up 4 bases and J gave up 4 bases, with 9 bases separating them. The DNA for the CDR3 is TGCGCCAGCAGCGCAAACCAGTACGAGCAGTACTTC. It specifies CASSANQYEQYF.

The chain links TRBV28 to TRBJ2-7; 10 bases align to TRBD2. Trimming at V came to 5 bases and at J to 3 bases, leaving 7 bases not matched to a gene. The germline V gene encodes CDR1 MDHEN and CDR2 SYDVKM. This CDR3 comprises 15 residues. The CDR3 protein is CASSGLAGAVYEQYF. DNA for the CDR3: TGTGCCAGCAGTGGTCTAGCGGGAGCGGTCTACGAGCAGTACTTC.